This TCR beta chain was identified in a study of blood T cell repertoires in COVID-19 (dated by TCRdb to 2020 to 2022). Broadly, across the study: The collaborator samples originated in the United States, Italy and Spain and spanned the acute and convalescent phases of COVID-19. A freely available public database, intended as a resource for researchers studying the immune response to SARS-CoV-2, is where the repertoires were released. Samples were obtained from the ongoing ImmuneRACE study (first 160 participants) and from 1,000 to 1,500 subjects provided by 6 global collaborators. Nearly every sample came with metadata listing a de-identified subject ID, COVID-19 status, age in years and sex. Where HLA class I and class II types were available, the types were taken from metadata supplied by the sample provider, not from assay-based typing. The dataset comprised deeply sampled blood TCRbeta repertoires from subjects exposed to, actively infected with, or recovered from COVID-19. The prospective study material was composed of cDNA or gDNA derived from T cells, B-cell-depleted T cells, or PBMCs. Overall study outcomes, separate from this receptor: The amount of clinical and demographic metadata varied by source and participant and was provided uncurated.

Comments on this clone: Its specific antigen is unknown. No much larger clone is present one base from it, and per-base qualities are unavailable.

The germline V gene (reference sequence) supplies CDR1 SEHNR and CDR2 FQNEAQ. The CDR3 covers 13 residues, taking in both the cysteine and the phenylalanine. Left in the record is the CDR3 DNA by itself, 39 bases read in frame from the first base. V lost 4 bases and J lost 6 bases; the stretch between them is 10 bases long. In Seattle, one collaborating source enrolled patients while the infection was active and tracked those patients longitudinally over the course of disease. The collaborating institutions used their own protocols to collect whole blood in K2EDTA tubes. For TCRbeta analysis, collaborators shipped samples in one of three forms: frozen whole blood, isolated PBMCs, or DNA extracted from either of those sample types. The immunoSEQ Assay, a bias-controlled multiplex PCR, was used to amplify TCRbeta CDR3 regions from genomic DNA. On the study's bioinformatics: The number of nucleated cells in each sample was estimated by amplification of reference gene primers within the assay. To quantify the absolute abundance of each unique TCRbeta CDR3 rearrangement, sequence reads were collapsed and filtered. For each sample, productive Simpson clonality was calculated as the square root of Simpson's diversity index across productive rearrangements. Sourced from immuneACCESS, this table was stored by TCRdb with only in-frame sequences that have V and J called. A share of the clones is absent; for the studies checked, an unresolved V gene accounts for under half, and the remainder has no known explanation. That table is the source of V, J and clone size, and D and trimming were worked out from the DNA. Across this sample there are about 240,000 clones, with 65% to 90% seen only once. The top ten hold roughly 4.6% of the sample.

The sample consisted of peripheral blood. This TCR was sampled from a man in his forties or fifties with COVID-19, enrolled during active disease. The chain is assembled from TRBV7-9 and TRBJ1-5; the D gene is perhaps TRBD1, on 5 matching bases. The sequenced DNA is TGTGCCAGCAGCTCCGGGGGTAGTCAGCCCCAGCATTTT. This encodes CASSSGGSQPQHF.